The 10 T cell receptor beta chains reported below all come from one sample, sequenced in a study of blood T cell repertoires in COVID-19 (dated by TCRdb to about 2020). The method was the immunoSEQ multiplex PCR assay. Sourced from immuneACCESS, this table was stored by TCRdb with only in-frame sequences that have V and J called. A share of the clones is absent; for the studies checked, an unresolved V gene accounts for under half, and the remainder has no known explanation. Across this sample there are about 250,000 clones, with nearly 95% seen only once. The top ten clones comprise approximately 0.8% of the sample. Sequences were obtained from peripheral blood. The receptors stem from a man aged 25 to 45 with COVID-19, enrolled during active disease.

The chain has TRBV6-2 or TRBV6-3 and TRBJ2-3; 12 positions agree with TRBD2. Germline CDR1 MNHEY, CDR2 SVGEGT. Germline trimming cut 4 bases from V and 3 bases from J; bases unmatched to any gene: 8. CDR3 length: 17 amino acids. The DNA of the CDR3 is TGTGCCAGCAGTTTCCTAGCGGGGGGGCCGATGACAGATACGCAGTATTTT. Protein: CASSFLAGGPMTDTQYF.

This rearrangement joins TRBV7-9 to TRBJ1-4; 7 positions match TRBD1. The CDR3 runs to 14 residues. V dropped 7 bases and J dropped 8; count of bases not matched to a gene: 10. CDR1 and CDR2 (germline): SEHNR, FQNEAQ (reference sequence). The CDR3 here is CASIRGQGDEKLFF. In DNA form, the CDR3 reads TGTGCCAGCATACGGGGGCAGGGGGACGAAAAACTGTTTTTT.

The chain uses TRBV10-1 and TRBJ2-2; perhaps TRBD2 as D (6 bases). Trimming took off 4 bases at V and 4 bases at J, with 13 bases between the two ends. From germline, CDR1 is WNHNN and CDR2 SYGVQD (reference sequence). The CDR3 contains 15 residues. The CDR3 spells CASSGTRGVTGELFF. In nucleotides, the CDR3 is TGCGCCAGCAGTGGAACGCGGGGAGTCACCGGGGAGCTGTTTTTT.

This chain uses TRBV6-5 with TRBJ2-5; D might be TRBD1 (6 bases). CDR1 MNHEY and CDR2 SVGAGI come from the germline V gene. V was pared by 7 bases and J by 1 base, with 13 bases between. There are 14 residues in the CDR3. CDR3 amino acids: CASKGGLVQETQYF. Written as DNA, the CDR3 is TGTGCCAGCAAAGGGGGTTTGGTCCAAGAGACCCAGTACTTC.

About this clone: Other DNA sequences in the same sample also yield this CDR3. CDR3 sequence: CASSLGTANTEAFF. The CDR3 nucleotides read TGCGCCAGCAGCTTGGGGACAGCGAACACTGAAGCTTTCTTT. V gene TRBV5-1 combines with J gene TRBJ1-1; D is possibly TRBD1 (6 bases). The V gene's germline CDR1 is SGHRS and CDR2 YFSETQ. Trimming pared 0 bases from V and 1 base from J, leaving 7 bases between. The CDR3 contains 14 residues.

This chain joins TRBV19 and TRBJ2-7; D call uncertain. The CDR3 is 13 residues long. Germline CDR1 reads LNHDA; CDR2 reads SQIVND (reference sequence). V was shortened by 5 bases and J by 2 bases, with 10 bases between the two germline ends. CDR3 amino acids: CASSLALTYEQYF. The CDR3, as DNA: TGTGCCAGTAGTCTGGCATTAACCTACGAGCAGTACTTC.

The gene calls are TRBV6-1 and TRBJ1-6; possibly TRBD1 for D (6 bases). Trimming shortened V by 3 bases and J by 0 bases, and 18 bases separated the two germline ends. Germline CDR1 and CDR2: MNHNS and SASEGT. The CDR3 spans 19 residues. The CDR3 sequence is CASSDQQTGLSSYNSPLHF. CDR3 DNA sequence: TGTGCCAGCAGTGATCAGCAGACAGGCCTAAGCTCCTATAATTCACCCCTCCACTTT.

This rearrangement joins TRBV18 to TRBJ2-7; 10 positions match TRBD1. CDR1 KGHSH and CDR2 LQKENI come from the germline V gene. The trim removed 4 bases at V and 2 bases at J, leaving 8 bases unmatched. This CDR3 contains 16 residues. The CDR3 DNA is TGTGCCAGCTCACTAGTGTTCGGACAGGGGGCCTACGAGCAGTACTTC. The encoded protein is CASSLVFGQGAYEQYF.

The J gene is TRBJ2-5, the V gene TRBV4-2, with TRBD1 as a possible D gene (6 bases). The germline V gene encodes CDR1 LGHNA and CDR2 YNFKEQ. V lost 0 bases and J 5 bases, leaving 16 bases between the germline ends. The CDR3 is made up of 16 amino acids. CDR3 in amino acids: CASSQDPPGEFETQYF. CDR3 sequence (DNA): TGTGCCAGCAGCCAAGATCCCCCAGGGGAGTTTGAGACCCAGTACTTC.

The V and J genes are TRBV7-9 and TRBJ2-3; a possible D gene is TRBD1 (5 bases). Trimming took off 2 bases at V and 4 bases at J, with 7 bases between the two ends. Germline V gives CDR1 SEHNR, CDR2 FQNEAQ (reference sequence). The CDR3 covers 13 residues. The CDR3 DNA reads TGTGCCAGCAGCTTACAAGGGGCAGATACGCAGTATTTT. Translation gives CASSLQGADTQYF. The entire variable domain, with the rest obtained from reference TRBV7-9 and TRBJ2-3, is as follows: DTGVSQNPRHKITKRGQNVTFRCDPISEHNRLYWYRQTLGQGPEFLTYFQNEAQLEKSRLLSDRFSAERPKGSFSTLEIQRTEQGDSAMYLCASSLQGADTQYFGPGTRLTVL.